The 7 T cell receptor beta chains in this list originate from one sample, sequenced in a study of beta chain features in type 1 diabetes listed by TCRdb under 2018. Library construction relied on the immunoSEQ multiplex PCR assay. All of the isolated RNA was reverse transcribed with the High Capacity cDNA Reverse Transcription Kit, so expressed TCRB transcripts were sequenced. This is the immuneACCESS table as TCRdb keeps it, with only in-frame sequences that have V and J called. A part of the clones is gone; compared with another copy, unresolved V genes explain less than half, and the rest is unexplained. The sample table contains approximately 150,000 clones; only one count was recorded for 8.5% to 12% of them. Approximately 1.3% of the sample comes from the top ten. The sequencing sample was made of naive CD4+ T cells from blood. Taken with the paper, the label for cell subset or site translates to: true naive CD4+ T cells. Receptors were obtained from a man younger than 35 in good health.

The rearrangement joins TRBV7-9 to TRBJ2-5; 12 nucleotides line up with TRBD2. CDR3 length equals 18 residues. The V and J ends lost 3 bases and 4 bases, in that order; junction bases with no gene match: 12. Looked up from germline, CDR1 is SEHNR and CDR2 is FQNEAQ (reference sequence). This chain's CDR3 is CASSLSRTSGVGGETQYF. The CDR3 coding sequence is TGTGCCAGCAGCTTGTCCAGGACTAGCGGGGTAGGTGGAGAGACCCAGTACTTC.

The rearrangement joins TRBV27 to TRBJ2-3; TRBD1 agrees at 8 bases. This CDR3 comprises 15 residues. Losses at the gene ends were 6 bases for V and 1 base for J; bases not matched to a gene: 6. CDR1 is MNHEY, CDR2 SMNVEV, per germline (reference sequence). CDR3 sequence reads: CASSSPGQGTDTQYF. The CDR3 bases are TGTGCCAGCAGCTCACCGGGACAGGGCACAGATACGCAGTATTTT.

A few counts support this clone. The V and J genes are TRBV9 and TRBJ1-6; the match to TRBD1 covers 7 bases. From germline, CDR1 is SGDLS and CDR2 YYNGEE. The V segment lost 3 bases and the J segment 4 bases; nucleotides outside the gene matches: 4. The CDR3 covers 15 residues. In nucleotides, the CDR3 is TGTGCCAGCAGCGCCAGGGACAGTTATAATTCACCCCTCCACTTT. Translating gives CASSARDSYNSPLHF. Together with reference TRBV9 and TRBJ1-6, the CDR3 gives the full variable domain: DSGVTQTPKHLITATGQRVTLRCSPRSGDLSVYWYQQSLDQGLQFLIQYYNGEERAKGNILERFSAQQFPDLHSELNLSSLELGDSALYFCASSARDSYNSPLHFGNGTRLTVT.

V and J are TRBV11-2 and TRBJ2-3; no clear D. The V gene's germline CDR1 is SGHAT and CDR2 FQNNGV. With 6 bases removed from V and 1 base from J, the gap between germline ends came to 8 bases. The length of the CDR3 is 13 residues. DNA for the CDR3: TGTGCCAGCAGTCCCACAGGCACAGATACGCAGTATTTT. This encodes CASSPTGTDTQYF.

The V gene is TRBV10-3, the J gene TRBJ1-2; 8 nucleotides line up with TRBD1. Germline-derived CDR1 and CDR2 are ENHRY and SYGVKD. The CDR3 has 16 residues. Germline trimming cut 5 bases from V and 4 bases from J; bases unmatched to any gene: 12. The CDR3 nucleotides are TGTGCCATCAGTCCAGGACAGGGCGTAGCTACCTATGGCTACACCTTC. Amino acid sequence: CAISPGQGVATYGYTF.

This clone was recorded a few times. The V gene is TRBV2, the J gene TRBJ2-4, with D hard to call. Trimming left V 2 bases short and J 0 bases short, with 2 bases between. Germline V gene lookup returns CDR1 SNHLY and CDR2 FYNNEI. The CDR3 runs to 13 residues. The CDR3 nucleotides are TGTGCCAGCAGTGAACTAGCCAAAAACATTCAGTACTTC. Encoded protein: CASSELAKNIQYF.

This clone was recorded once. Sequence at one end of the junction differs from germline and may be a read error. The V and J genes are TRBV30 and TRBJ1-3, with D perhaps matching TRBD1 (5 bases). Germline V gene lookup returns CDR1 GTSNPN and CDR2 SVGIG (reference sequence). This CDR3 comprises 14 residues. The CDR3 is CAWSGGARSNTTYF. The CDR3 coding sequence is TGTGCCTGGAGTGGTGGGGCCCGTTCAAACACCACATATTTT. Combining the CDR3 with reference TRBV30 and TRBJ1-3 gives the whole variable domain SQTIHQWPATLVQPVGSPLSLECTVEGTSNPNLYWYRQAAGRGLQLLFYSVGIGQISSEVPQNLSASRPQDRQFILSSKKLLLSDSGFYLCAWSGGARSNTTYFGEGSWLTVV.